These T cell receptor beta chains were read from a single sample in a study of cytomegalovirus exposure and HLA in healthy donors. Data came from immunoSEQ multiplex PCR; TCRdb stores just in-frame clones and leaves some out. This table holds some 140,000 clones, approximately 85% found once. Material for sequencing was PBMCs. The receptors stem from a woman in her twenties or thirties in good health and CMV-seronegative. Each CDR3 is given with its conserved first and last residue.

j_gene,v_gene,CDR3aa
TRBJ1-3,TRBV5-1,CASSLVGSSGNTIYF
TRBJ2-1,TRBV5-4,CASSHRVGVDEQFF
TRBJ2-2,TRBV14,CASSPRRVRDTGELFF
TRBJ2-7,TRBV28,CASSFSARTSSYEQYF
TRBJ2-7,TRBV6-6,CASSPRVYSYEQYF
TRBJ2-3,TRBV27,CASSKGLAGRDTQYF
TRBJ1-5,TRBV6-1,CASRAGGSNQPQHF
TRBJ2-3,TRBV25-1,CASSKTTYTQYF
TRBJ1-4,TRBV7-9,CASALSPTNEKLFF
TRBJ2-3,TRBV25-1,CASSEGLASVGDTQYF
TRBJ2-5,TRBV2,CASSVRDHEASQYF
TRBJ1-5,TRBV27,CASSPRGARNGNQPQHF
TRBJ1-2,TRBV2,CASSLEREYTF
TRBJ2-5,TRBV25-1,CASSELLAGGPETQYF
TRBJ2-4,TRBV5-1,CASSSLDSKISYF
TRBJ2-7,TRBV6-5,CASRTGQGRYEQYF
TRBJ1-1,TRBV2,CASEPGQNTEAFF
TRBJ2-5,TRBV11-2,CASSLAWWALETQYF
TRBJ2-7,TRBV5-1,CASSTGVGQTYEQYF
TRBJ2-3,TRBV5-4,CASSTPTSSADTQYF
TRBJ2-2,TRBV28,CASRKQGANTGELFF
TRBJ2-5,TRBV6-6,CASSRGGGGQETQYF
TRBJ2-7,TRBV20-1,CSARADYEQYF
TRBJ1-6,TRBV27,CASSLRTGISNSPLHF
TRBJ1-5,TRBV19,CASNNRGNQPQHF
TRBJ2-1,TRBV5-4,CASSLAMQGGEQFF
TRBJ2-7,TRBV28,CASSSFYGGDFYEQYF
TRBJ2-5,TRBV6-5,CASSYPGQQETQYF
TRBJ1-1,TRBV15,CATTFGREAEAFF
TRBJ1-3,TRBV4-2,CASSHDRVSGNTIYF
TRBJ2-1,TRBV27,CASSFGTSGGYNEQFF
TRBJ1-1,TRBV7-7,CASSRDRNTEAFF
TRBJ1-2,TRBV7-2,CASSQRGGRDYGYTF
TRBJ2-7,TRBV9,CASSVGGGTSYEQYF
TRBJ1-5,TRBV19,CASSMWAYSNQPQHF
TRBJ1-4,TRBV6-6,CASSYPPRRAEKLFF
TRBJ1-6,TRBV2,CASSRDSPNSPLHF
TRBJ1-6,TRBV10-3,CAISESRGGDSPLHF
TRBJ1-5,TRBV7-8,CASSYDIDQPQHF
TRBJ1-1,TRBV29-1,CSARTDLNTEAFF
TRBJ1-1,TRBV5-5,CASSLVKGVGVLNTEAFF
TRBJ1-3,TRBV5-6,CASSWRHGSGNTIYF
TRBJ2-7,TRBV28,CASCTSGTSYEQYF
TRBJ1-1,TRBV7-6,CASSPGTEEAFF
TRBJ1-2,TRBV6-1,CASRTGANYGYTF
TRBJ2-7,TRBV6-1,CASSGRGSDEQYF
TRBJ1-2,TRBV7-9,CASTAMRGYTF
TRBJ1-2,TRBV9,CASSERTGDARGYTF
TRBJ2-7,TRBV6-5,CASSPLAGGGGEQYF
TRBJ2-1,TRBV28,CASETGIYNEQFF
TRBJ1-5,TRBV19,CASTQGQGNQPQHF
TRBJ1-1,TRBV6-4,CASSLTGGGLTEAFF
TRBJ2-7,TRBV18,CASSPGQGKQSYEQYF
TRBJ2-3,TRBV19,CASSTGTSGGQHTEYF
TRBJ1-2,TRBV2,CANKSGTGVYGYTF